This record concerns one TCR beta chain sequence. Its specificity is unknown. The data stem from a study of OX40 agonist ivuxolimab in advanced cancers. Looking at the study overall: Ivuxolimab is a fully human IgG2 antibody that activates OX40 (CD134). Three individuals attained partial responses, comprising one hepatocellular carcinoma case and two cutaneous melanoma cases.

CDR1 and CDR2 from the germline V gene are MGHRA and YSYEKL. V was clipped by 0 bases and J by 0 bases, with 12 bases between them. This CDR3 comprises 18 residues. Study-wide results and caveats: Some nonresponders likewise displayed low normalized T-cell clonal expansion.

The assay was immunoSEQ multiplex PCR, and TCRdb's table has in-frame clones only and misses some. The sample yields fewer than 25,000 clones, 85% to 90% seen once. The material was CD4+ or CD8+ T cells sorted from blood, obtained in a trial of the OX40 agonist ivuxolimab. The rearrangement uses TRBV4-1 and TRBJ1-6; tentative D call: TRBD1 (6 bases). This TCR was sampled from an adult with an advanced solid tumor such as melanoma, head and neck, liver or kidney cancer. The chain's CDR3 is CASSQEGGRSSYNSPLHF. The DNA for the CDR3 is TGCGCCAGCAGCCAAGAAGGGGGAAGGAGCTCCTATAATTCACCCCTCCACTTT.